The clone carrying this T cell receptor beta chain was picked up many times. What it recognizes is unknown. TCRdb re-analysed the reads in MiXCR, keeping a single row per CDR3 protein. The data show about 920,000 distinct CDR3 sequences, about a third seen once. Trimming removed 5 bases from V and 5 bases from J; junction bases left unmatched: 4. Germline assignment: CDR1 SEHNR and CDR2 FQNEAQ (reference sequence). The CDR3 has 15 amino acids. This sample was included in a study of T cell repertoires in cytomegalovirus infection. For the study at large: Alongside well-studied HLA-B-restricted CMV epitopes, recently identified HLA-C-restricted CMV epitopes were also used. Whole-study findings and limits: HLA-C-restricted CMV clonotypes gave the most frequent clonotype in two of eight donors.

V usage is TRBV7-9 and J usage is TRBJ2-1; TRBD2 aligns across 12 bases. The material was cultured CD8+ T cells from PBMCs, obtained from culture after CMV antigen stimulation. This TCR came from a human donor in good health (CMV status not recorded). Some clones in this sample may be carry-over from other donors' samples. CDR3 region: CASSPGLAGHNEQFF. CDR3 bases: TGTGCCAGCAGCCCAGGACTAGCGGGGCACAATGAGCAGTTCTTC.